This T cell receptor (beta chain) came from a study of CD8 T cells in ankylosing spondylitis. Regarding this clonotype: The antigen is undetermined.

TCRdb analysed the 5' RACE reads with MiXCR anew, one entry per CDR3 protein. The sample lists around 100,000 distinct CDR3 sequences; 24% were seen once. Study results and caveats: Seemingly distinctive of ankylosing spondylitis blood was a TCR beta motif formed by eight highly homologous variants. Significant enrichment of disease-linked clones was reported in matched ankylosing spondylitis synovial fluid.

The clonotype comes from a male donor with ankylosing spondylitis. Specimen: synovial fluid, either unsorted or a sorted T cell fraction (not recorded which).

CDR3 sequence (DNA): TGTGCCGTGCTGGGATGGCGGGATGCCTACACCTTC. It yields the protein CAVLGWRDAYTF. This rearrangement joins TRBV6-6 to TRBJ1-2; no clear D. Germline CDR1 and CDR2: MNHNY and SVGAGI (reference sequence). The CDR3 loop spans 12 amino acids. V was pared by 11 bases and J by 10 bases, with 20 bases between.